This is a list of T cell receptor beta chains from one sample in a study of blood T cells in healthy people across ages. Each CDR3 protein is one row after TCRdb ran MiXCR on the 5' RACE reads. Seen here are around 800,000 distinct CDR3 sequences, 55% to 65% observed once, and the top ten hold approximately 30%. Sequenced: blood. The receptors were sampled from a man younger than 40 in good health. Both conserved end residues are part of each CDR3. The D gene is left open where the match is weak. Only part of the rows carry a size: once, few, many, or a class if the clone is expanded.

TRBD1,TRBJ1-2,-,TRBV27,CASAPRTGENYGYTF,TGTGCCAGCGCGCCCAGGACAGGGGAGAACTATGGCTACACCTTC
TRBD1,TRBJ2-4,few,TRBV7-2,CASSIGQGANIQYF,TGTGCCAGCAGCATTGGACAGGGGGCAAACATTCAGTACTTC
-,TRBJ2-7,few,TRBV9,CASSVGAEPAYEQYF,TGTGCCAGTAGCGTAGGGGCGGAACCCGCCTACGAGCAGTACTTC
TRBD1,TRBJ2-7,-,TRBV6-1,CASFRDRGFNEQYF,TGTGCCAGCTTCCGGGACAGGGGTTTCAATGAGCAGTACTTC
-,TRBJ2-1,-,TRBV4-2,CASSQVREIYNEQFF,TGTGCCAGCAGCCAAGTTAGGGAAATTTACAATGAGCAGTTCTTC
-,TRBJ2-1,few,TRBV9,CASSGSQSSYNEQFF,TGTGCCAGCAGCGGGAGCCAGAGCTCCTACAATGAGCAGTTCTTC
-,TRBJ2-3,-,TRBV19,CASSSGARGVKYF,TGTGCCAGTAGTTCGGGGGCCCGGGGAGTAAAGTATTTT
-,TRBJ2-2,once,TRBV29-1,CSGGHFTGELFF,TGCAGCGGCGGACATTTTACAGGGGAGCTGTTTTTT
-,TRBJ1-5,-,TRBV12-3/TRBV12-4,CASSLRTGNQPQHF,TGTGCCAGCAGTTTGCGGACTGGCAATCAGCCCCAGCATTTT
TRBD1,TRBJ1-6,-,TRBV10-3,CAISESPGTGFSPLHF,TGTGCCATCAGTGAATCCCCCGGGACAGGGTTTTCACCCCTCCACTTT
-,TRBJ1-2,few,TRBV9,CASSTTDGNYGYTF,TGTGCCAGCAGCACTACGGACGGGAACTATGGCTACACCTTC
-,TRBJ2-4,-,TRBV29-1,CSVGIGSYAGQYF,TGCAGCGTTGGCATAGGCTCCTACGCCGGGCAGTACTTC
-,TRBJ2-1,-,TRBV12-3/TRBV12-4,CASSTSGPPQFF,TGTGCCAGCAGTACCTCCGGACCCCCTCAGTTCTTC
-,TRBJ2-4,few,TRBV13,CASSLSALAKNIQYF,TGTGCCAGCAGCTTGTCGGCCCTAGCCAAAAACATTCAGTACTTC
-,TRBJ1-6,-,TRBV5-6,CASSSSGVAYNSPLHF,TGTGCCAGCAGCTCCTCAGGGGTGGCCTATAATTCACCCCTCCACTTT
TRBD1,TRBJ2-7,-,TRBV4-3,CASSHTGVEEQYF,TGCGCCAGCAGCCACACAGGGGTGGAGGAGCAGTACTTC
-,TRBJ2-7,-,TRBV29-1,CSVEEVRGGEQYF,TGCAGCGTTGAAGAGGTGAGGGGAGGCGAGCAGTACTTC
-,TRBJ1-1,-,TRBV7-9,CASSRNAYEAFF,TGTGCCAGCAGCCGAAATGCCTATGAAGCTTTCTTT
TRBD1,TRBJ2-7,-,TRBV2,CATKDRGFHEQYF,TGTGCGACGAAGGACAGGGGCTTCCACGAGCAGTACTTC
-,TRBJ2-3,few,TRBV20-1,CSAPRRWRDTQYF,TGCAGTGCTCCCCGTCGGTGGCGAGATACGCAGTATTTT
-,TRBJ2-4,-,TRBV27,CASRPRDTLAKNIQYF,TGTGCCAGCAGGCCTCGGGACACCCTAGCCAAAAACATTCAGTACTTC
-,TRBJ2-7,-,TRBV25-1,CASRNLEQYF,TGTGCCAGCAGAAACCTCGAGCAGTACTTC
-,TRBJ1-3,-,TRBV7-2,CASSLAPGTDRNTIYF,TGTGCCAGCAGCTTAGCGCCCGGGACCGACCGAAACACCATATATTTT
TRBD2,TRBJ2-3,-,TRBV10-3,CASRTSQDTQYF,TGTGCCAGCCGGACTAGCCAAGATACGCAGTATTTT
TRBD1,TRBJ2-7,-,TRBV6-6,CASSPFGQGVSYEQYF,TGTGCCAGCAGTCCTTTCGGACAGGGGGTCTCCTACGAGCAGTACTTC
-,TRBJ2-5,many,TRBV4-3,CASSQAPRETQYF,TGCGCCAGCAGCCAAGCGCCTCGGGAGACCCAGTACTTC
-,TRBJ2-7,-,TRBV27,CASSRDREAYEQYF,TGTGCCAGCTCGCGGGACAGAGAAGCCTACGAGCAGTACTTC
-,TRBJ2-1,-,TRBV30,CAWSGQQETQFF,TGTGCCTGGAGCGGACAGCAAGAGACCCAGTTCTTC
-,TRBJ2-3,-,TRBV29-1,CSAEGRVGDTQYF,TGCAGCGCAGAGGGCAGGGTTGGGGATACGCAGTATTTT
TRBD1,TRBJ1-2,-,TRBV7-9,CASSLVGGDRPKDYGYTF,TGTGCCAGCAGCTTAGTCGGCGGGGACAGGCCCAAAGACTATGGCTACACCTTC
-,TRBJ1-5,-,TRBV7-9,CASSPDPRGQPQHF,TGTGCCAGCAGCCCGGACCCGAGGGGTCAGCCCCAGCATTTT
TRBD1,TRBJ2-1,-,TRBV5-1,CASSIPQTGPNEQFF,TGCGCCAGCAGCATACCTCAGACAGGGCCCAATGAGCAGTTCTTC
TRBD1,TRBJ2-1,few,TRBV29-1,CSVVGQFYNEQFF,TGCAGCGTTGTGGGACAGTTTTACAATGAGCAGTTCTTC
-,TRBJ2-1,-,TRBV7-3,CASSLTGVLDEQFF,TGTGCCAGCAGCTTAACGGGGGTTCTCGATGAGCAGTTCTTC
-,TRBJ2-2,-,TRBV20-1,CSARANVDTGELFF,TGCAGTGCTAGGGCGAATGTGGACACCGGGGAGCTGTTTTTT
-,TRBJ1-6,-,TRBV4-3,CASSPRGEDSPLHF,TGCGCCAGCAGCCCCAGGGGAGAGGACTCACCCCTCCACTTT
TRBD1,TRBJ2-7,once,TRBV20-1,CSASYGTGSYEQYF,TGCAGTGCTAGTTATGGGACAGGAAGCTACGAGCAGTACTTC
-,TRBJ2-1,-,TRBV7-3,CANSPRGVQAYNEQFF,TGTGCCAACAGCCCTCGCGGGGTACAAGCCTACAATGAGCAGTTCTTC
-,TRBJ2-3,few,TRBV9,CASSVGGGKDTQYF,TGTGCCAGCAGCGTAGGAGGGGGGAAGGATACGCAGTATTTT
-,TRBJ1-6,few,TRBV9,CASSVGGGLNNSPLHF,TGTGCCAGCAGCGTAGGGGGAGGGTTAAATAATTCACCCCTCCACTTT
TRBD2,TRBJ2-5,-,TRBV27,CASSLRWGRVQETQYF,TGTGCCAGCAGTTTAAGGTGGGGGAGGGTCCAAGAGACCCAGTACTTC
TRBD2,TRBJ2-7,-,TRBV6-5,CASSYSAGFYEQYF,TGTGCCAGCAGTTACTCAGCGGGGTTCTACGAGCAGTACTTC
TRBD1,TRBJ1-5,few,TRBV6-2/TRBV6-3,CASSYSLGQGMDQPQHF,TGTGCCAGCAGTTACTCGCTGGGACAGGGGATGGATCAGCCCCAGCATTTT
-,TRBJ2-2,-,TRBV4-3,CASSQESRRPGELFF,TGCGCCAGCAGCCAAGAATCCCGGCGTCCCGGGGAGCTGTTTTTT
TRBD2,TRBJ2-5,few,TRBV18,CASSSASGGPQETQYF,TGTGCCAGCTCATCAGCTAGCGGGGGCCCGCAAGAGACCCAGTACTTC
TRBD1,TRBJ2-1,few,TRBV10-3,CAISDTGQDYNEQFF,TGTGCCATCAGTGATACGGGACAGGACTACAATGAGCAGTTCTTC
TRBD1,TRBJ1-2,-,TRBV29-1,CSAGGTGVGYTF,TGCAGCGCCGGCGGGACAGGGGTTGGCTACACCTTC
-,TRBJ2-1,-,TRBV18,CASSPREQNEQFF,TGTGCCAGCTCACCAAGAGAACAGAATGAGCAGTTCTTC
-,TRBJ2-7,-,TRBV6-2/TRBV6-3,CASSPSYRVDEQYF,TGTGCCAGCAGTCCGAGTTACAGGGTAGACGAGCAGTACTTC
-,TRBJ2-7,-,TRBV29-1,CSVRAATSYEQYF,TGCAGCGTGCGTGCAGCAACCTCCTACGAGCAGTACTTC
TRBD2,TRBJ2-7,-,TRBV6-5,CASSSVAGGDEQYF,TGTGCCAGCAGTTCGGTAGCGGGGGGAGATGAGCAGTACTTC
-,TRBJ1-2,few,TRBV7-9,CASSAGENYGYTF,TGTGCCAGCAGTGCGGGGGAGAACTATGGCTACACCTTC
-,TRBJ2-7,-,TRBV5-8,CASSIYYEQYF,TGTGCCAGCAGCATTTACTACGAGCAGTACTTC
-,TRBJ2-7,few,TRBV29-1,CSVEVKGDKNYEQYF,TGCAGCGTTGAGGTAAAGGGGGACAAGAACTACGAGCAGTACTTC
-,TRBJ2-5,few,TRBV20-1,CSALSTLGGQETQYF,TGCAGTGCTTTATCGACTCTCGGAGGGCAAGAGACCCAGTACTTC